This T cell receptor beta chain was captured in a study of blood T cell repertoires in COVID-19. Background on the study: PBMCs, B-cell-depleted T cells, or T cells provided the cDNA or gDNA that made up the material.

This table comes from immunoSEQ multiplex PCR, and its TCRdb copy is limited to in-frame clones, with some not included. In the table there are 200,000 to 300,000 clones, about 93% of which are singletons. This CDR3 has 15 amino acids. Trimming shortened V by 0 bases and J by 6 bases, and 14 bases separated the two germline ends. Per the germline V gene, CDR1 is LNHNV and CDR2 is YYDKDF (reference sequence). The sequence came from a man in his thirties or forties with COVID-19, enrolled during active disease. Sequencing input: peripheral blood. The chain carries TRBV15 and TRBJ1-1, with D unresolved. The CDR3 DNA follows: TGTGCCACCAGCAGAGAAGGTAACCCCCGGGCTGAAGCTTTCTTT. Its protein product is CATSREGNPRAEAFF.